Reported below is one T cell receptor beta chain. The antigen is undetermined. The data belong to a study of PD-1 blockade in mismatch repair-deficient tumors. Study-wide results and limits: Tumor-resident clones, often undetectable pretreatment in blood, expanded then contracted after pembrolizumab.

With 1 base clipped from V and 0 bases from J, the junction kept 5 bases outside the gene matches. Germline V gene data show CDR1 as SGHRS and CDR2 as YFSETQ. The CDR3 sequence is 16 residues long. The repertoire was sequenced with immunoSEQ multiplex PCR; TCRdb's copy has only in-frame clones and lacks some. The sample contains 50,000 or so clones, under 85% of which appear only once. The source of this sequence is an adult with mismatch repair-deficient cancer. This chain connects TRBV5-1 to TRBJ1-2; 8 bases agree with TRBD1. This sample comprised PBMCs, obtained before pembrolizumab treatment. The CDR3 protein is CASSLTGTGANYGYTF. The CDR3 coding sequence is TGCGCCAGCAGCTTGACCGGGACAGGAGCTAACTATGGCTACACCTTC. The whole variable domain, remainder taken from reference TRBV5-1 and TRBJ1-2, is KAGVTQTPRYLIKTRGQQVTLSCSPISGHRSVSWYQQTPGQGLQFLFEYFSETQRNKGNFPGRFSGRQFSNSRSEMNVSTLELGDSALYLCASSLTGTGANYGYTFGSGTRLTVV.